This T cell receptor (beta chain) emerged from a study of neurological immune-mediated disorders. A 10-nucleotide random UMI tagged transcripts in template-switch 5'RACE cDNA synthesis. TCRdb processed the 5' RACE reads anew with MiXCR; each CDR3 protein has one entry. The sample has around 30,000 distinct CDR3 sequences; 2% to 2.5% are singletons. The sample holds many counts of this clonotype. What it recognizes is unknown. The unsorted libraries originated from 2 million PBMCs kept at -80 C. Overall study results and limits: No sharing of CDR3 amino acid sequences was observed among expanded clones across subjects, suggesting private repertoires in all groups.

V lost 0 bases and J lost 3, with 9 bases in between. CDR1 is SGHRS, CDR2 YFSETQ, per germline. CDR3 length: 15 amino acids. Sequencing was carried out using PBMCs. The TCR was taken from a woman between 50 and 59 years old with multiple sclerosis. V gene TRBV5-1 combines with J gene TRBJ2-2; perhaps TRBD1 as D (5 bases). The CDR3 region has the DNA TGCGCCAGCAGCTTGGAAGGGGCGTACACCGGGGAGCTGTTTTTT. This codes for CASSLEGAYTGELFF.